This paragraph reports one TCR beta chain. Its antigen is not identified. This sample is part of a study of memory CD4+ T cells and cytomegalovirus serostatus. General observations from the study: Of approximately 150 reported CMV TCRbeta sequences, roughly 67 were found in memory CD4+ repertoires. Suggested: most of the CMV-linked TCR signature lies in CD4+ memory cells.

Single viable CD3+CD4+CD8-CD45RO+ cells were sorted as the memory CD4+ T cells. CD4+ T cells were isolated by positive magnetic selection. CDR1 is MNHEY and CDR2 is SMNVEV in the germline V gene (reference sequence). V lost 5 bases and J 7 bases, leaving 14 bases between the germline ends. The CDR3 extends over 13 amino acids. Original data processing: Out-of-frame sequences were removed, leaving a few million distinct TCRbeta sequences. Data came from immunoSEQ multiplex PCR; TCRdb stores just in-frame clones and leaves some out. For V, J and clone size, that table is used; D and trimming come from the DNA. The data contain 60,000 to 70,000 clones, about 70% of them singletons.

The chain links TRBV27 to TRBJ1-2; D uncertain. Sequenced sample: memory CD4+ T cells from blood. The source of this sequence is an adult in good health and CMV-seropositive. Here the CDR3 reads CASSAIFMGGYTF. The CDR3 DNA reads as TGTGCCAGCAGTGCCATATTTATGGGTGGCTACACCTTC.